This T cell receptor beta chain was recorded in a study of T-cell memory formation after mild COVID-19. Study results and limitations: Largely, contracting CD4+ clones fell within CM and EM, and contracting CD8+ clones within EMRA. Clones from the second wave (peaking day 37) had unconfirmed SARS-CoV-2 specificity.

The TCR alpha and TCR beta cDNA libraries, bearing sample barcodes and UMIs, were generated by 5'RACE using constant-segment primers. TCRdb reprocessed the 5' RACE reads with MiXCR, giving one entry per CDR3 protein. Of about 250,000 distinct CDR3 sequences in the sample, approximately 15% were seen once. The sample holds many counts of this clonotype. No antigen is known for it. The CDR3 has 13 residues. CDR1 SEHNR and CDR2 FQNEAQ come from the germline V gene (reference sequence). V was trimmed by 4 bases and J by 4 bases, leaving 10 bases between them. The sample was PBMCs or a T cell subset sorted from them (not recorded which). This rearrangement joins TRBV7-9 to TRBJ2-5, with D uncertain. This TCR came from an adult woman who had mild COVID-19 (a few samples of this study predate the infection). Cell type and time point are not known. The CDR3 here is CASSSVRTETQYF. The CDR3 region has the DNA TGTGCCAGCAGCTCCGTGAGAACAGAGACCCAGTACTTC.